This is a list of T cell receptor beta chains from one sample in a study of cytomegalovirus exposure and HLA in healthy donors. Clones were read by immunoSEQ multiplex PCR, and TCRdb kept only the in-frame ones, dropping some. Of fewer than 200,000 clones in the sample, over 85% were seen once. Sequenced sample: PBMCs. Receptors originate from a man younger than 35 in good health and CMV-seropositive. Both conserved end residues are part of each CDR3. The D gene is left open where the match is weak. The size entry is marked missing in some rows and otherwise reads once, few, many or a size class.

CDR3nt | CDR3aa | d_gene | abundance | j_gene | v_gene
TGTGCCAGCAGTGAACGACAGATCCTCGCTGGAAACACCATATATTTT | CASSERQILAGNTIYF | NA | NA | TRBJ1-3 | TRBV2
TGCGCCAGCAGCCAGGTGTCGGGACAGGGTTACTATGGCTACACCTTC | CASSQVSGQGYYGYTF | TRBD1 | few | TRBJ1-2 | TRBV4-1
TGTGCCAGCAGTCTCCGCGGGACTAGCGCGAATGAGCAGTTCTTC | CASSLRGTSANEQFF | TRBD2 | NA | TRBJ2-1 | TRBV27
TGTGCCAGTAGCGACAGCTTTGGGAACACTGAAGCTTTCTTT | CASSDSFGNTEAFF | NA | NA | TRBJ1-1 | TRBV19
TGTGCCAGCAGTTACTCACTGGGGGCACGCAATCAGCCCCAGCATTTT | CASSYSLGARNQPQHF | NA | NA | TRBJ1-5 | TRBV6-6
TGTGCCAGTAGTATTCGTCTAGGGGGCGGGTGGAAAGAGACCCAGTACTTC | CASSIRLGGGWKETQYF | TRBD1 | once | TRBJ2-5 | TRBV19
TGTGCCAGCAGTCACAGGGGGCTCGAGCAGTACTTC | CASSHRGLEQYF | TRBD1 | NA | TRBJ2-7 | TRBV27
TGTGCCAGTAGTTACTCTGGGGCCAACGTCCTGACTTTC | CASSYSGANVLTF | NA | NA | TRBJ2-6 | TRBV19
TGTGCCAGCTCCGGGACTATCCACAATGAGCAGTTCTTC | CASSGTIHNEQFF | TRBD2 | NA | TRBJ2-1 | TRBV28
TGTGCCAGCAGCTTAAACGAGCGCCCGAGTGGCTACACCTTC | CASSLNERPSGYTF | NA | NA | TRBJ1-2 | TRBV13
TGCGCCAGCAGCTTGGGAGCGGGAGTAGTATACAATGAGCAGTTCTTC | CASSLGAGVVYNEQFF | TRBD2 | NA | TRBJ2-1 | TRBV5-1
TGTGCCAGCAGCTCCACGACAGGGAACACTGAAGCTTTCTTT | CASSSTTGNTEAFF | NA | NA | TRBJ1-1 | TRBV7-9
TGTGCCACCAGCAGAGATAGGGGCCCCTACGAGCAGTACTTC | CATSRDRGPYEQYF | NA | NA | TRBJ2-7 | TRBV15
TGCAGTGCGGGTGGGGGGTCCGAGCAGTACTTC | CSAGGGSEQYF | NA | NA | TRBJ2-7 | TRBV20-1
TGTGCCAGCAGCTTCCCATCCCCCGAGCAGTACTTC | CASSFPSPEQYF | NA | many | TRBJ2-7 | TRBV7-2
TGTGCCAGCAGTTTGACGAGCCAGGGGGCGTTGAACACTGAAGCTTTCTTT | CASSLTSQGALNTEAFF | TRBD1 | NA | TRBJ1-1 | TRBV27
TGCGCCAGCAGCGGGACTAGCGGGAATCCCTACAATGAGCAGTTCTTC | CASSGTSGNPYNEQFF | TRBD2 | once | TRBJ2-1 | TRBV10-2
TGTGCCAGCAGCCAAGATAGTGAGGATCAGCCCCAGCATTTT | CASSQDSEDQPQHF | NA | NA | TRBJ1-5 | TRBV14
TGCAGCGTTGTGGAACAGGACTATGGCTACACCTTC | CSVVEQDYGYTF | NA | NA | TRBJ1-2 | TRBV29-1
TGTGCCAGCAGCCGGGATCACTCCTACGAGCAGTACTTC | CASSRDHSYEQYF | NA | NA | TRBJ2-7 | TRBV6-5
TGTGCCAGTAGTATACCGCCGGGACAGGGCAAAGATACGCAGTATTTT | CASSIPPGQGKDTQYF | TRBD1 | NA | TRBJ2-3 | TRBV19
TGTGCCAGCACCCCGTCTGCGGGAAGTTACAATGAGCAGTTCTTC | CASTPSAGSYNEQFF | NA | NA | TRBJ2-1 | TRBV11-3
TGTGCCAGCAGCTCCGGACAGAGCACAGATACGCAGTATTTT | CASSSGQSTDTQYF | NA | NA | TRBJ2-3 | TRBV7-3
TGTGCCACCCTCTCCCGGACAGACTGGAACGAGCAGTACTTC | CATLSRTDWNEQYF | NA | once | TRBJ2-7 | TRBV2
TGTGCCAGCAGTGGGACTCGGACTACAGATACGCAGTATTTT | CASSGTRTTDTQYF | NA | once | TRBJ2-3 | TRBV25-1
TGCGCCAGCAGCCCGGGACAGGGGTATACCTACGAGCAGTACTTC | CASSPGQGYTYEQYF | TRBD1 | NA | TRBJ2-7 | TRBV5-1
TGCGCCAGCAGCTTGGCTAAAGGGACAAACTACAATGAGCAGTTCTTC | CASSLAKGTNYNEQFF | NA | NA | TRBJ2-1 | TRBV5-1
TGCAGCCCGGGTTGGGATACGCAGTATTTT | CSPGWDTQYF | NA | NA | TRBJ2-3 | TRBV20-1
TGTGCCAGTAGTATGCCCAGGGGGGCCTATAGCAATCAGCCCCAGCATTTT | CASSMPRGAYSNQPQHF | TRBD1 | NA | TRBJ1-5 | TRBV19
TGTGCCAGCAGCCAAGACGATAGAACTAGCGGTTCCTACGAGCAGTACTTC | CASSQDDRTSGSYEQYF | TRBD2 | NA | TRBJ2-7 | TRBV4-2
TGTGCCAGCAGTTTTCCTCCGGGACAGGGTAATGAAAAACTGTTTTTT | CASSFPPGQGNEKLFF | TRBD1 | NA | TRBJ1-4 | TRBV28
TGTGCCAGCAGCTTCCGGGACAGGATAAATCAGCCCCAGCATTTT | CASSFRDRINQPQHF | TRBD1 | NA | TRBJ1-5 | TRBV5-5
TGTGCCAGCTCCTCGGGCTACGAGCAGTACTTC | CASSSGYEQYF | NA | NA | TRBJ2-7 | TRBV18
TGTGCCAGCAGCCACCGCCTAGCGACTTCCTACAATGAGCAGTTCTTC | CASSHRLATSYNEQFF | NA | NA | TRBJ2-1 | TRBV7-9
TGTGCCAGCAGTGGGAAGTTGGGGCGAGAGACCCAGTACTTC | CASSGKLGRETQYF | NA | NA | TRBJ2-5 | TRBV2
TGTGCCACCAGCAGAGATTGGACATCGATTTACGAGCAGTACTTC | CATSRDWTSIYEQYF | NA | once | TRBJ2-7 | TRBV15
TGTGCCAGCTCACCCAATATAATGACAGGGGTGAATGAGCAGTTCTTC | CASSPNIMTGVNEQFF | TRBD1 | once | TRBJ2-1 | TRBV18
TGTGCCAGCAGCTTGAATCCAGTCTCTAGGACCCAGTACTTC | CASSLNPVSRTQYF | NA | NA | TRBJ2-5 | TRBV5-4
TGTGCCAGCACATCCCTTGGCCGGGCCGGGAGGACAGATACGCAGTATTTT | CASTSLGRAGRTDTQYF | TRBD2 | NA | TRBJ2-3 | TRBV28
TGTGCCAGCAGCCTAGGCCAAGACTACGAGCAGTACTTC | CASSLGQDYEQYF | NA | few | TRBJ2-7 | TRBV5-4
TGTGCCACCAGCAGAGACCGAGAAGAGACCCAGTACTTC | CATSRDREETQYF | NA | NA | TRBJ2-5 | TRBV15
TGTGCCAGCATGCCCAGCGACAGGGACGCCTACGAGCAGTACTTC | CASMPSDRDAYEQYF | TRBD1 | few | TRBJ2-7 | TRBV28
TGTGCCAGCAGTGACCCGGGACAGGGGAACACTGAAGCTTTCTTT | CASSDPGQGNTEAFF | TRBD1 | NA | TRBJ1-1 | TRBV6-1
TGCAGCGTTGAAGATCTAAATAACTATGGCTACACCTTC | CSVEDLNNYGYTF | NA | NA | TRBJ1-2 | TRBV29-1
TGTGCCAGCACGGCAGCCGGGCCCCTCCACTTT | CASTAAGPLHF | NA | once | TRBJ1-6 | TRBV6-5
TGTGCCAGTAGTATAGGCGGGAGGGCTTTATACAATGAGCAGTTCTTC | CASSIGGRALYNEQFF | TRBD2 | once | TRBJ2-1 | TRBV19
TGCAGTGTCAACCGGGCCGGGGAGCTGTTTTTT | CSVNRAGELFF | NA | NA | TRBJ2-2 | TRBV20-1
TGTGCCAGCAGTGAAGGACCGACAGGGGCAGCCTACGAGCAGTACTTC | CASSEGPTGAAYEQYF | TRBD1 | NA | TRBJ2-7 | TRBV6-1
TGTGCCAGCAGCTTAGAACAGTTCTCGGGAGGCGAGCAGTACTTC | CASSLEQFSGGEQYF | TRBD2 | NA | TRBJ2-7 | TRBV11-3
TGTGCCAGCAGTACCGGGACAGGGGGGCGGGAAGCTTTCTTT | CASSTGTGGREAFF | TRBD1 | NA | TRBJ1-1 | TRBV28
TGTGCCAGCAGATCGGCGGGAGGGCCAGGGGATACGCAGTATTTT | CASRSAGGPGDTQYF | TRBD2 | NA | TRBJ2-3 | TRBV9
TGTGCCAGCAGTAGAGGGAACTATGGCTACACCTTC | CASSRGNYGYTF | NA | NA | TRBJ1-2 | TRBV6-1